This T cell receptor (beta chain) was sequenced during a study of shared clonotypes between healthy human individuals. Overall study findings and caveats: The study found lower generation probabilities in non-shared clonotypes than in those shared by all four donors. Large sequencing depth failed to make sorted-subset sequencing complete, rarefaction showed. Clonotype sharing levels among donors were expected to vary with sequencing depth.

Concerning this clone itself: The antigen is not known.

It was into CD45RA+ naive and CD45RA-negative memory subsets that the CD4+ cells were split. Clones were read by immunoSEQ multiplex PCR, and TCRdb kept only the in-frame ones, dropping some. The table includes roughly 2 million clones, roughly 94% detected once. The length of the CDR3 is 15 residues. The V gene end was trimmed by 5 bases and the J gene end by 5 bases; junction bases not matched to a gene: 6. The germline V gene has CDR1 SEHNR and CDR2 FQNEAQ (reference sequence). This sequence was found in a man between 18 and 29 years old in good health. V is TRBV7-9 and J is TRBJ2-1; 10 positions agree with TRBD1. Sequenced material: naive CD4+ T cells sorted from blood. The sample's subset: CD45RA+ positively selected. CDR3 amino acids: CASSPRDRGDNEQFF. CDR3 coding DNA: TGTGCCAGCAGCCCCCGGGACAGGGGTGACAATGAGCAGTTCTTC.